Following are 29 T cell receptor beta chains from one sample sequenced in a study of T-cell memory formation after mild COVID-19. Each CDR3 protein gets one entry after TCRdb re-called the 5' RACE reads with MiXCR. The table records some 150,000 distinct CDR3 sequences, 25% of them present only once. What was sequenced was PBMCs or a T cell subset sorted from them (not recorded which). The receptors originated from an adult woman who had mild COVID-19 (a few samples of this study predate the infection). Cell type and time point are not known.

This chain joins TRBV19 and TRBJ2-2, with a tentative D call TRBD1 (5 bases). Trimming removed 3 bases at V and 1 base at J, with 9 bases between. Germline values: CDR1 LNHDA, CDR2 SQIVND (reference sequence). The CDR3 runs 15 residues. The CDR3 sequence is CASSITGGNTGELFF. CDR3 nucleotides: TGTGCCAGTAGTATCACAGGTGGGAACACCGGGGAGCTGTTTTTT.

The J gene is TRBJ2-1, the V gene TRBV10-3, with 13 bases matching TRBD2. Germline trimming cut 5 bases from V and 5 bases from J; bases unmatched to any gene: 12. The CDR3 has 18 amino acids. Germline V CDR1 and CDR2: ENHRY, SYGVKD. The CDR3 region has the DNA TGTGCCATCAGTTGGACTAGCGGGAGTCCGAGCACAAACAATGAGCAGTTCTTC. It encodes CAISWTSGSPSTNNEQFF.

There are many counts of this clonotype. The rearrangement joins TRBV5-1 to TRBJ2-2, with D tentatively TRBD2 (5 bases). V was trimmed by 2 bases and J by 1 base, leaving 12 bases between them. Germline CDR1 reads SGHRS; CDR2 reads YFSETQ. The CDR3 consists of 16 residues. For the CDR3, the DNA is TGCGCCAGCAGCTTTCGGTGGGAGATGAACACCGGGGAGCTGTTTTTT. Its protein is CASSFRWEMNTGELFF.

The rearrangement links TRBV9 to TRBJ2-7; no clear D gene. Trimming took off 3 bases at V and 0 bases at J, with 10 bases between the two ends. Germline values: CDR1 SGDLS, CDR2 YYNGEE. CDR3 length: 14 residues. The CDR3 is CASSDRDNSYEQYF. The CDR3 DNA sequence: TGTGCCAGCAGCGATAGAGACAACTCCTACGAGCAGTACTTC. Filled out from reference TRBV9 and TRBJ2-7, the complete variable domain reads DSGVTQTPKHLITATGQRVTLRCSPRSGDLSVYWYQQSLDQGLQFLIQYYNGEERAKGNILERFSAQQFPDLHSELNLSSLELGDSALYFCASSDRDNSYEQYFGPGTRLTVT.

The rearrangement joins TRBV29-1 to TRBJ2-1, with 8 bases that match TRBD2. CDR3 length equals 16 residues. Germline CDR1 reads SQVTM; CDR2 reads ANQGSEA. V shed 1 base and J 7 bases; nucleotides not matched to a gene: 12. CDR3 protein: CSVEGVSGRPFNEQFF. The CDR3 region has the DNA TGCAGCGTTGAAGGAGTGAGCGGGAGACCCTTTAATGAGCAGTTCTTC.

CDR3 bases: TGCGCCAGCAGCCCCTCCGGGGGGGCCCGGACAGATACGCAGTATTTT. Its protein is CASSPSGGARTDTQYF. The genes are TRBV5-1 and TRBJ2-3, with 8 bases aligning to TRBD2. The CDR3 is 16 amino acids. V trimming: 4 bases; J trimming: 3 bases; junction bases outside the gene matches: 10. Germline V gives CDR1 SGHRS, CDR2 YFSETQ.

As for this clonotype: This likely comes from a read error, as the CDR3 has no conserved phenylalanine or tryptophan at its end. Because the CDR3's place on the DNA is in doubt, the DNA is left out and the CDR3 is given as listed by TCRdb. This chain connects TRBV3-1 to TRBJ2-3; the table's D call, TRBD1, has no DNA check behind it. The CDR3 totals 15 residues, both ends included. Germline CDR1 and CDR2: LGHDT and YNNKEL (reference sequence). CDR3 protein: CASSRGTGEADTQNP.

This sequence joins TRBV12-5 and TRBJ1-4, with 7 bases that match TRBD1. Germline loops: CDR1 LGHNT, CDR2 FRNRAP. The V gene end was trimmed by 1 base and the J gene end by 7 bases; junction bases not matched to a gene: 9. This CDR3 is built from 16 residues. CDR3 in amino acids: CASGLGLGRGTEKLFF. CDR3 coding DNA: TGTGCTAGTGGTTTGGGTCTGGGCAGGGGGACTGAAAAACTGTTTTTT.

This clonotype has only a few counts. The chain employs TRBV4-1 and TRBJ1-2; possibly TRBD1 for D (6 bases). Trimming shortened V by 6 bases and J by 6 bases, and 14 bases separated the two germline ends. The CDR3 runs 13 residues. The germline V gene encodes CDR1 MGHRA and CDR2 YSYEKL. The CDR3: CASRGQLEDGYTF. The CDR3 DNA reads as TGCGCCAGCAGAGGACAGCTGGAGGATGGCTACACCTTC.

This chain joins TRBV7-6 and TRBJ2-5, with D uncertain. Per the germline V gene, CDR1 is SGHVS and CDR2 is FNYEAQ. V lost 2 bases, J lost 5 bases, and 12 bases lay in between. The CDR3 has 14 residues. The CDR3 loop reads CASSLKGLWETQYF. The DNA of the CDR3 is TGTGCCAGCAGCTTAAAGGGTCTGTGGGAGACCCAGTACTTC.

The rearrangement uses TRBV7-6 and TRBJ2-7, with 7 bases matching TRBD1. The length of the CDR3 is 14 residues. Per germline, CDR1 SGHVS and CDR2 FNYEAQ. V was clipped by 5 bases and J by 2 bases; unmatched bases: 6. The chain's CDR3 is CASSTGTDPYEQYF. The CDR3 DNA follows: TGTGCCAGCAGCACCGGGACAGACCCCTACGAGCAGTACTTC.

This clonotype was recorded many times. The chain employs TRBV7-3 and TRBJ2-3; 9 nucleotides agree with TRBD2. The junction had 4 bases not matched to a gene; V was cut back by 3 bases and J by 3 bases. The germline V gene has CDR1 SGHTA and CDR2 FQGTGA. The CDR3 sequence is 15 residues long. The CDR3 spells CASSLGLAGTDTQYF. The CDR3 DNA sequence: TGTGCCAGCAGCTTGGGACTAGCTGGTACAGATACGCAGTATTTT. The full variable domain, rest sourced from reference TRBV7-3 and TRBJ2-3, is GAGVSQTPSNKVTEKGKYVELRCDPISGHTALYWYRQSLGQGPEFLIYFQGTGAADDSGLPNDRFFAVRPEGSVSTLKIQRTERGDSAVYLCASSLGLAGTDTQYFGPGTRLTVL.

This clonotype was seen a handful of times. The genes are TRBV4-3 and TRBJ2-7, with D uncertain. The CDR3 is 14 residues long. Germline lookup yields CDR1 LGHNA and CDR2 YSLEER. V shed 0 bases and J shed 4 bases, with 10 bases lying between them. The DNA of the CDR3 is TGCGCCAGCAGCCAAGAGTGGCAAAGTTACGAGCAGTACTTC. This gives the protein CASSQEWQSYEQYF.

Within the sample, this clonotype is hyperexpanded. Here the CDR3 reads CASSETAEGDYGYTF. CDR3 in DNA: TGTGCCAGCAGTGAAACTGCAGAAGGGGACTATGGCTACACCTTC. V usage is TRBV25-1 and J usage is TRBJ1-2; D perhaps matches TRBD1 (5 bases). Trimming removed 2 bases at V and 3 bases at J, with 13 bases between. The CDR3 is 15 amino acids. Germline CDR1 reads MGHDK; CDR2 reads SYGVNS.

V gene TRBV11-3 combines with J gene TRBJ2-1; 12 nucleotides line up with TRBD2. The germline gives CDR1 SGHNT, CDR2 YENEEA. The CDR3 has 16 amino acids. J lost 6 bases, V lost 4 bases, and 7 bases had no gene match. The CDR3 loop is CASSSRTSGTFNEQFF. The CDR3 DNA sequence: TGTGCCAGCAGCTCGCGGACTAGCGGGACGTTCAATGAGCAGTTCTTC.

The chain is built from TRBV7-9 and TRBJ2-7, with 9 bases that match TRBD2. This CDR3 region has 16 residues. The V segment lost 3 bases and the J segment 5 bases; nucleotides outside the gene matches: 11. CDR1 and CDR2 from the germline V gene are SEHNR and FQNEAQ (reference sequence). CDR3 bases: TGTGCCAGCAGCTTGCGTCCTGCGGGAGGGTCGGACGAGCAGTACTTC. Protein product: CASSLRPAGGSDEQYF.

Only a few counts were recorded for this clonotype. The rearrangement joins TRBV7-9 to TRBJ1-2, with D maybe TRBD1 (5 bases). The length of the CDR3 is 13 residues. Germline V CDR1 and CDR2: SEHNR, FQNEAQ (reference sequence). Trimming shortened V by 4 bases and J by 8 bases, and 14 bases separated the two germline ends. The CDR3 loop reads CASSSPGEGGYTF. The DNA for the CDR3 is TGTGCCAGCAGCTCCCCGGGGGAAGGCGGCTACACCTTC.

The chain recombines TRBV5-1 with TRBJ1-1, with 7 bases lining up with TRBD1. V gave up 0 bases and J gave up 5 bases; unmatched junction bases: 7. Germline CDR1 reads SGHRS; CDR2 reads YFSETQ. The CDR3 runs 15 residues. The CDR3 protein is CASSLETGSGTEAFF. CDR3 DNA sequence: TGCGCCAGCAGCTTGGAGACAGGGTCTGGGACTGAAGCTTTCTTT.

At least ten counts were recorded for this clonotype. The V call is TRBV7-9, the J call TRBJ2-7, with D perhaps matching TRBD1 or TRBD2 (5 bases each). V was trimmed by 3 bases and J by 3 bases, leaving 6 bases between them. The CDR3 is 12 amino acids. Germline CDR1 reads SEHNR; CDR2 reads FQNEAQ (reference sequence). The CDR3 DNA reads as TGTGCCAGCAGCTTGGGGGTCTACGAGCAGTACTTC. It encodes CASSLGVYEQYF.

CDR3 nucleotides: TGTGCCAGCACCGTCGACTATTTTGGCTACAATGAGCAGTTCTTC. Protein: CASTVDYFGYNEQFF. V and J are TRBV12-3 or TRBV12-4 and TRBJ2-1, with a tentative D call TRBD2 (5 bases). V was cut by 7 bases and J by 3 bases, with 16 bases left in between. This CDR3 comprises 15 residues.

The table lists this clonotype with a few counts. This chain links TRBV13 with TRBJ2-1, with 7 bases fitting TRBD1. Germline lookup yields CDR1 PRHDT and CDR2 FYEKMQ (reference sequence). Germline trimming cut 4 bases from V and 10 bases from J; bases unmatched to any gene: 7. The CDR3 has 13 residues. CDR3 DNA: TGTGCCAGCAGCTCCCAGGGGGTACTGGAGCAGTTCTTC. Encoded protein: CASSSQGVLEQFF.

This clonotype has a single count. The CDR3 reads CASSPPRMGGDNSPLHF. The CDR3 DNA follows: TGTGCCAGCTCACCCCCGAGGATGGGCGGCGATAATTCACCCCTCCACTTT. The V gene is TRBV18, the J gene TRBJ1-6, with D unresolved. The CDR3 sequence is 17 residues long. V was pared by 3 bases and J by 5 bases, with 17 bases between. The germline CDR1 and CDR2 sequences are KGHSH and LQKENI. Variable domain in full (rest from reference TRBV18 and TRBJ1-6): NAGVMQNPRHLVRRRGQEARLRCSPMKGHSHVYWYRQLPEEGLKFMVYLQKENIIDESGMPKERFSAEFPKEGPSILRIQQVVRGDSAAYFCASSPPRMGGDNSPLHFGNGTRLTVT.

This sequence joins TRBV7-6 and TRBJ1-5; D is undetermined. Per germline, CDR1 SGHVS and CDR2 FNYEAQ. Trimming removed 4 bases at V and 5 bases at J, with 12 bases between. This CDR3 is built from 14 residues. The CDR3 region is CASSSRQEDQPQHF. The CDR3, as DNA: TGTGCCAGCAGCTCACGCCAGGAGGATCAGCCCCAGCATTTT.

V and J are TRBV4-1 and TRBJ2-5, with a tentative D call TRBD2 (6 bases). Looked up from germline, CDR1 is MGHRA and CDR2 is YSYEKL. The CDR3 loop spans 15 amino acids. The V end lost 4 bases, the J end lost 5 bases, and 17 bases lay between the germline ends. The CDR3 loop reads CASSLRTEGGETQYF. CDR3 in DNA: TGCGCCAGCAGCCTGAGGACGGAGGGTGGGGAGACCCAGTACTTC.

This clonotype was picked up a small number of times. The genes are TRBV29-1 and TRBJ2-7, with 7 bases lining up with TRBD1. Unmatched junction bases numbered 13, after V lost 5 bases and J lost 6 bases. CDR1 and CDR2 (germline): SQVTM, ANQGSEA. The length of the CDR3 is 14 residues. This chain's CDR3 is CSVNLDTGAPEQYF. DNA of the CDR3: TGCAGCGTTAACCTCGACACAGGGGCTCCCGAGCAGTACTTC.

This clonotype was detected only once. The junction does not match germline at one end; this may be a read error. The V call is TRBV6-1, the J call TRBJ2-3; D tentatively fits TRBD1 or TRBD2 (6 bases each). The CDR3 has 15 amino acids. Germline values: CDR1 MNHNS, CDR2 SASEGT. The CDR3 region is CASREAPEGADTQYF. CDR3 DNA: TGTGCCAGCAGAGAAGCGCCGGAGGGGGCAGATACGCAGTATTTT.

The chain employs TRBV15 and TRBJ2-2; TRBD1 is a possible D gene (5 bases). The CDR3 totals 16 residues. V was shortened by 1 base and J by 0 bases, with 9 bases between the two germline ends. Germline values: CDR1 LNHNV, CDR2 YYDKDF (reference sequence). Here the CDR3 DNA reads TGTGCCACCAGCAGAGCGGAGACAGCGAACACCGGGGAGCTGTTTTTT. This translates into CATSRAETANTGELFF.

This chain connects TRBV13 to TRBJ2-5; TRBD1 might be the D (6 bases). Germline-derived CDR1 and CDR2 are PRHDT and FYEKMQ (reference sequence). The CDR3 spans 16 residues. The germline V and J ends were trimmed by 5 bases and 0 bases, with 16 bases remaining between them. CDR3 bases: TGTGCCAGCAGCATTACAGGGCCGGGGTACCAAGAGACCCAGTACTTC. It encodes CASSITGPGYQETQYF.

This sequence joins TRBV11-3 and TRBJ2-1; 11 positions agree with TRBD2. V trimming: 5 bases; J trimming: 6 bases; junction bases outside the gene matches: 9. In germline, CDR1 is SGHNT, CDR2 YENEEA. This CDR3 comprises 16 residues. CDR3 sequence reads: CASSPRTSGHPNEQFF. Here the CDR3 DNA reads TGTGCCAGCAGCCCCCGGACTAGCGGGCACCCCAATGAGCAGTTCTTC.